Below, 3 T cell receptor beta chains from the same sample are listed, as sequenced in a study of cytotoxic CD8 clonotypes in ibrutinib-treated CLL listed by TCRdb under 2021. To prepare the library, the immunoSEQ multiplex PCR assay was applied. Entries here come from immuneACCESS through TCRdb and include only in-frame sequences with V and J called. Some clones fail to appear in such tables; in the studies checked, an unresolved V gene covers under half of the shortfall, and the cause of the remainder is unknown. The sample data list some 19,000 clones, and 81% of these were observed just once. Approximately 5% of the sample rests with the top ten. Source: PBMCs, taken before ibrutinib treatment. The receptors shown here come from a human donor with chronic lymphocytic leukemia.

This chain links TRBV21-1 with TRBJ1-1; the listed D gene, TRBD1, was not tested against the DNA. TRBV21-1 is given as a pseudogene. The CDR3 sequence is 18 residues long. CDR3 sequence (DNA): TGTGCCAGCAGCAAAAACCCAGCGGGGGACAGGGAAGGGGCTGAAGCTTTCTTT. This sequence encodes CASSKNPAGDREGAEAFF.

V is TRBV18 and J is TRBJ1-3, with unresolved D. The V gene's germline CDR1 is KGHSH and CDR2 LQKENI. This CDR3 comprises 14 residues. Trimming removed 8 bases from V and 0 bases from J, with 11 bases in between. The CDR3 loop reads CASQPPLSGNTIYF. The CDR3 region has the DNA TGTGCCAGCCAGCCCCCCCTCTCTGGAAACACCATATATTTT.

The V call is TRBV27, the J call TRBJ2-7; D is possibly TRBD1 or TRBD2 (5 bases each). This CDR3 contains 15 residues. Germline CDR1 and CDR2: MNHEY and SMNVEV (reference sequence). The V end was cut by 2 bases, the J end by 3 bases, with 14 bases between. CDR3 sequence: CASSLGWGSGYEQYF. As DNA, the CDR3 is TGTGCCAGCAGTTTAGGGTGGGGGTCGGGCTACGAGCAGTACTTC.